This entry concerns a single T cell receptor beta chain. Its antigen is currently unknown. These data originate in a study of cytomegalovirus exposure and HLA in healthy donors. Study outcomes and limitations: Some TCR beta chains (about 170 of them) were listed as cytomegalovirus-associated. Reportedly, cytomegalovirus status was diagnosed with high sensitivity and specificity.

Germline values: CDR1 KGHSH, CDR2 LQKENI. This CDR3 comprises 13 residues. With 6 bases removed from V and 5 bases from J, the gap between germline ends came to 13 bases. Profiling relied on immunoSEQ multiplex PCR, and the TCRdb table lists in-frame clones only, not all of them. The data show about 98,000 clones, with around 85% seen just once and 3% to 4% held by the top ten. The sequence was collected from a woman aged 25 to 39 in good health and CMV-seronegative. Sequenced input: PBMCs. The chain recombines TRBV18 with TRBJ1-1; tentatively, D is TRBD1 (6 bases). The CDR3 bases are TGTGCCAGCTCTCGGACAGCACCGACTGAAGCTTTCTTT. Encoded protein: CASSRTAPTEAFF.